These T cell receptor beta chains were read from a single sample in a study of T-cell memory formation after mild COVID-19. MiXCR, run by TCRdb on the 5' RACE reads, gives a single entry per CDR3 protein. The table has roughly 310,000 distinct CDR3 sequences, approximately 15% seen once; the top ten hold around 24%. Sequencing was carried out using PBMCs or a T cell subset sorted from them (not recorded which). The origin of the receptors is a man between 18 and 35 years old who had mild COVID-19 (a few samples of this study predate the infection). Cell type and time point are not known. Each CDR3 is given with its conserved first and last residue. Expanded clones are given a class, and other clones once, few, many or no size at all.

v_call	j_call	clone_size	cdr3_length	cdr3_aa
TRBV6-5	TRBJ2-3	few	15	CASSYEASGTDTQYF
TRBV12-3/TRBV12-4	TRBJ2-2	few	11	CASNHFGELFF
TRBV10-3	TRBJ2-7	.	14	CATLPGLGGGEQYF
TRBV5-4	TRBJ2-7	many	14	CASSLGVSAGEQYF
TRBV20-1	TRBJ1-5	.	13	CSARVRGAQPQHF
TRBV4-2	TRBJ1-2	few	15	CASSQGQGDNYGYTF
TRBV7-2	TRBJ2-1	many	14	CASSFSVPYNEQFF
TRBV4-1	TRBJ2-7	few	15	CASSQVRDLSYEQYF
TRBV9	TRBJ2-2	.	15	CASSASGLGTGELFF
TRBV12-3/TRBV12-4	TRBJ2-3	.	14	CASRFSLSPDTQYF
TRBV5-1	TRBJ2-2	.	16	CASSLESGRLTGELFF
TRBV11-1	TRBJ2-3	few	16	CASSLIRGRVTDTQYF
TRBV5-1	TRBJ2-1	.	15	CASSLSGQANNEQFF
TRBV4-2	TRBJ2-5	.	13	CASSRAGVETQYF
TRBV12-3/TRBV12-4	TRBJ1-1	many	14	CASSLAQGGTEAFF
TRBV6-5	TRBJ2-6	.	18	CASSPGQVTFAGANVLTF
TRBV3-1	TRBJ2-2	.	15	CASSQDHPGNGELFF
TRBV6-2/TRBV6-3	TRBJ2-5	few	14	CASRAVGGGETQYF
TRBV4-3	TRBJ2-3	.	15	CASSQEDGGGSTQYF
TRBV3-1	TRBJ2-3	many	15	CASSHLRDYTDTQYF
TRBV7-2	TRBJ2-3	many	14	CASSQQPQTDTQYF
TRBV2	TRBJ2-1	few	12	CASDGGGDEQFF
TRBV5-1	TRBJ2-6	.	14	CASSPRTGANVLTF
TRBV11-2	TRBJ1-5	.	14	CASSSGTGFQPQHF
TRBV15	TRBJ1-1	many	16	CATSRGDLAENTEAFF
TRBV5-1	TRBJ2-7	many	13	CASSRDSAYEQYF
TRBV4-3	TRBJ1-2	few	14	CASSQRGRNYGYTF
TRBV19	TRBJ2-7	few	15	CASSILPGENYEQYF
TRBV7-6	TRBJ2-3	.	16	CASSLITGSLTDTQYF
TRBV7-2	TRBJ2-5	.	15	CASSLARTGGETQYF
TRBV12-3/TRBV12-4	TRBJ1-6	.	17	CASSAHSGGAGNSPLHF
TRBV18	TRBJ2-7	many	14	CASSPGVTLGEQYF
TRBV7-9	TRBJ1-6	.	14	CASSLADRASPLHF
TRBV28	TRBJ2-6	few	18	CASSPLGQAYSGANVLTF
TRBV7-9	TRBJ2-3	.	18	CASSSRVTSGGGSDTQYF
TRBV7-9	TRBJ1-1	.	16	CASSLLYRRQNTEAFF